Listed below are T cell receptor beta chains from one sample, sequenced in a study of CD8+ T cells in alopecia areata. This table comes from immunoSEQ multiplex PCR, and its TCRdb copy is limited to in-frame clones, with some not included. The sample carries about 150,000 clones, 58% recorded once. Source: CD4+ T cells sorted from blood, taken at week 0. Source of these receptors: a human donor with alopecia areata. The CDR3 runs from the conserved cysteine through the conserved F or W. Fields, in order: clone size, J gene, D gene, V gene, CDR3 protein, CDR3 DNA. The D gene is left open where the match is weak. For some rows the clone size is stated as once, few or many, or as a class when expanded; others skip it.

abundance: once; j_gene: TRBJ2-7; d_gene: .; v_gene: TRBV7-2; CDR3aa: CASSLGVEQYF; CDR3nt: TGTGCCAGCAGCTTAGGGGTCGAGCAGTACTTC
abundance: .; j_gene: TRBJ1-2; d_gene: .; v_gene: TRBV6-5; CDR3aa: CASSYGFGYGYTF; CDR3nt: TGTGCCAGCAGTTACGGGTTCGGCTATGGCTACACCTTC
abundance: .; j_gene: TRBJ2-1; d_gene: .; v_gene: TRBV9; CDR3aa: CASSVVDGGGLYNEQFF; CDR3nt: TGTGCCAGCAGCGTAGTAGATGGCGGGGGCCTTTACAATGAGCAGTTCTTC
abundance: .; j_gene: TRBJ2-1; d_gene: .; v_gene: TRBV29-1; CDR3aa: CSGGHGFYNEQFF; CDR3nt: TGCAGCGGGGGACATGGGTTCTACAATGAGCAGTTCTTC
abundance: .; j_gene: TRBJ2-6; d_gene: .; v_gene: TRBV2; CDR3aa: CASRTDGDSGANVLTF; CDR3nt: TGTGCCAGCAGGACGGACGGGGACTCTGGGGCCAACGTCCTGACTTTC
abundance: .; j_gene: TRBJ1-1; d_gene: .; v_gene: TRBV15; CDR3aa: CATSRAEFTEAFF; CDR3nt: TGTGCCACCAGCAGAGCGGAGTTCACTGAAGCTTTCTTT
abundance: few; j_gene: TRBJ2-6; d_gene: .; v_gene: TRBV4-3; CDR3aa: CASSQDPGFGANVLTF; CDR3nt: TGCGCCAGCAGCCAAGATCCGGGTTTTGGGGCCAACGTCCTGACTTTC
abundance: .; j_gene: TRBJ1-4; d_gene: TRBD1; v_gene: TRBV7-9; CDR3aa: CASSLGQGVSEKLFF; CDR3nt: TGTGCCAGCAGCTTGGGACAGGGAGTGAGTGAAAAACTGTTTTTT
abundance: .; j_gene: TRBJ1-4; d_gene: .; v_gene: TRBV7-2; CDR3aa: CASSFHGAATNEKLFF; CDR3nt: TGTGCCAGCAGCTTCCATGGAGCTGCAACTAATGAAAAACTGTTTTTT
abundance: medium-sized; j_gene: TRBJ2-2; d_gene: .; v_gene: TRBV2; CDR3aa: CASSLTGTGELFF; CDR3nt: TGTGCCAGCAGTCTTACAGGCACCGGGGAGCTGTTTTTT
abundance: .; j_gene: TRBJ2-3; d_gene: TRBD2; v_gene: TRBV15; CDR3aa: CATSRDSGGDTQYF; CDR3nt: TGTGCCACCAGCAGAGATAGCGGGGGAGATACGCAGTATTTT
abundance: .; j_gene: TRBJ1-5; d_gene: .; v_gene: TRBV4-1; CDR3aa: CASSQDLAGVRAQHF; CDR3nt: TGCGCCAGCAGCCAAGATCTGGCAGGGGTCAGAGCCCAGCATTTT
abundance: .; j_gene: TRBJ2-3; d_gene: TRBD1; v_gene: TRBV10-3; CDR3aa: CAISESHPDRVADTQYF; CDR3nt: TGTGCCATCAGTGAGTCTCACCCGGACAGGGTGGCAGATACGCAGTATTTT
abundance: .; j_gene: TRBJ2-3; d_gene: TRBD2; v_gene: TRBV7-2; CDR3aa: CASSLGTSGGGTDTQYF; CDR3nt: TGTGCCAGCAGCTTAGGGACTAGCGGGGGCGGTACAGATACGCAGTATTTT
abundance: once; j_gene: TRBJ1-1; d_gene: .; v_gene: TRBV25-1; CDR3aa: CASSAGSAEAFF; CDR3nt: TGTGCCAGCAGTGCCGGCAGCGCTGAAGCTTTCTTT
abundance: .; j_gene: TRBJ2-1; d_gene: .; v_gene: TRBV30; CDR3aa: CAWSQGGRYNEQFF; CDR3nt: TGTGCCTGGAGCCAGGGGGGCCGCTACAATGAGCAGTTCTTC
abundance: .; j_gene: TRBJ2-3; d_gene: .; v_gene: TRBV7-9; CDR3aa: CASSFRRGATDTQYF; CDR3nt: TGTGCCAGCAGCTTCAGACGGGGGGCCACAGATACGCAGTATTTT
abundance: few; j_gene: TRBJ2-2; d_gene: TRBD2; v_gene: TRBV29-1; CDR3aa: CSVESGAGELFF; CDR3nt: TGCAGCGTTGAGAGCGGGGCCGGGGAGCTGTTTTTT
abundance: .; j_gene: TRBJ1-2; d_gene: .; v_gene: TRBV5-6; CDR3aa: CASSLAGSSNYGYTF; CDR3nt: TGTGCCAGCAGCTTAGCGGGATCATCTAACTATGGCTACACCTTC
abundance: .; j_gene: TRBJ2-6; d_gene: .; v_gene: TRBV15; CDR3aa: CATSSRGSGANVLTF; CDR3nt: TGTGCCACCAGCAGCCGGGGCTCTGGGGCCAACGTCCTGACTTTC
abundance: .; j_gene: TRBJ2-1; d_gene: TRBD1; v_gene: TRBV2; CDR3aa: CASSPRGQGDYNEQFF; CDR3nt: TGTGCCAGCAGCCCCCGGGGACAGGGGGACTACAATGAGCAGTTCTTC
abundance: few; j_gene: TRBJ2-1; d_gene: .; v_gene: TRBV14; CDR3aa: CASSHGQYNEQFF; CDR3nt: TGTGCCAGCAGCCATGGACAGTACAATGAGCAGTTCTTC